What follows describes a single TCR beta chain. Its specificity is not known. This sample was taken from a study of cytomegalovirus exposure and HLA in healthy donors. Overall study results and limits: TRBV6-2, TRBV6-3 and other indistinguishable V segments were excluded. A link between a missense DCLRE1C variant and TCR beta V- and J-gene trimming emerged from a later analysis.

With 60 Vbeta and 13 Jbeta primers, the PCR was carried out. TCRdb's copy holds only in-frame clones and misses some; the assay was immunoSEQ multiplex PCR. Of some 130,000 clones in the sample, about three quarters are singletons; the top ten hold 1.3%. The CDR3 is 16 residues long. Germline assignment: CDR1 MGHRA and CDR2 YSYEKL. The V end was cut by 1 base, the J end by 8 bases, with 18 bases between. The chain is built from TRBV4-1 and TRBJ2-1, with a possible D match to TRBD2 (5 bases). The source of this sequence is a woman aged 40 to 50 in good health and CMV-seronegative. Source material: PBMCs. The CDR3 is CASSQVGYPGMDEQFF. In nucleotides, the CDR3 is TGCGCCAGCAGCCAAGTGGGCTACCCCGGGATGGATGAGCAGTTCTTC.